The T cell receptor (beta chain) described here comes from a study of tissue T cells after allogeneic stem cell transplantation. Details on this clone: All gene names here are mouse names. The read comes to an end 1 residue before the CDR3 does, leaving the germline J gene to fill in the end.

The repertoire was sequenced with immunoSEQ multiplex PCR; TCRdb's copy has only in-frame clones and lacks some. In the table there are roughly 2,200 clones, around 55% of which are singletons. V lost 1 base to trimming and J lost 8 bases; unmatched junction nucleotides: 2. Germline V gene sequence: CDR1 SGHSN, CDR2 HYEKVE. The CDR3 is made up of 13 amino acids. Time point in this sample: mouse harvest day 7 after allogeneic transplant. The graft held 10^6 splenic CD5+ T cells and 10^7 T-cell-depleted bone marrow cells. This receptor was identified in a female BALB/c mouse given C57BL/6 T cells with graft-versus-host disease after an allogeneic hematopoietic cell transplant. The specimen sequenced was spleen. V and J are TRBV12-1 and TRBJ1-3; 9 bases match TRBD1. Partial CDR3 DNA: TGTGCCAGCTCTCTACAGGGGGCGGATACGCTCTAT. Translating gives CASSLQGADTLY. The CDR3, in full, reads CASSLQGADTLYF.